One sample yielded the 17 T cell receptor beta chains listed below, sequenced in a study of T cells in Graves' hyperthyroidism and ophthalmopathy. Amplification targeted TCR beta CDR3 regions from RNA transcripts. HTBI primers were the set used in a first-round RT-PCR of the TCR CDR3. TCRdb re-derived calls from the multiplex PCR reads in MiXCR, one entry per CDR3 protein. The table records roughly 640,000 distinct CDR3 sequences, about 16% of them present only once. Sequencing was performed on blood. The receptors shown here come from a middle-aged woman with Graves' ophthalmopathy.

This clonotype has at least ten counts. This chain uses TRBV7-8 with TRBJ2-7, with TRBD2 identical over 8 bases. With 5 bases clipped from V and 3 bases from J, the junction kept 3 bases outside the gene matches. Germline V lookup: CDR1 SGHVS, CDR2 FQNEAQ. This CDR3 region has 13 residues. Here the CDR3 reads CASSRTSYYEQYF. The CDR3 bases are TGTGCCAGCAGCCGGACTAGCTACTACGAGCAGTACTTC. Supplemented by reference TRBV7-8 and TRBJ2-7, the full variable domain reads GAGVSQSPRYKVAKRGQDVALRCDPISGHVSLFWYQQALGQGPEFLTYFQNEAQLDKSGLPSDRFFAERPEGSVSTLKIQRTQQEDSAVYLCASSRTSYYEQYFGPGTRLTVT.

CDR3 in amino acids: CASSYSKTQYF. The CDR3 DNA sequence: TGTGCCAGCAGTTACTCGAAGACCCAGTACTTC. This sequence joins TRBV6-2 or TRBV6-3 and TRBJ2-5; D is unclear. The CDR3 is 11 amino acids. Germline loops: CDR1 MNHEY, CDR2 SVGEGT. Trimming took 0 bases from V and 6 from J, leaving 2 bases between them.

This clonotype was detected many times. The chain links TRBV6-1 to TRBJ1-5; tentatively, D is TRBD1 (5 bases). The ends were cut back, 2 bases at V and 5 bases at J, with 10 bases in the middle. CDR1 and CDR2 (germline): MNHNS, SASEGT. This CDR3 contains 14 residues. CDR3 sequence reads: CASSEIGTDQPQHF. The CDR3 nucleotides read TGTGCCAGCAGTGAAATAGGGACGGATCAGCCCCAGCATTTT.

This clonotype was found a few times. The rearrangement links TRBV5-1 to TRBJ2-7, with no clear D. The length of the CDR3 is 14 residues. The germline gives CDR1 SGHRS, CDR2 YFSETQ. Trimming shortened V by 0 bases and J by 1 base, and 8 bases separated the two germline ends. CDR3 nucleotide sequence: TGCGCCAGCAGCTTGGGGAGTGAATCCTACGAGCAGTACTTC. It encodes CASSLGSESYEQYF. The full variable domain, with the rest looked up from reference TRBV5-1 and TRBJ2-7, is KAGVTQTPRYLIKTRGQQVTLSCSPISGHRSVSWYQQTPGQGLQFLFEYFSETQRNKGNFPGRFSGRQFSNSRSEMNVSTLELGDSALYLCASSLGSESYEQYFGPGTRLTVT.

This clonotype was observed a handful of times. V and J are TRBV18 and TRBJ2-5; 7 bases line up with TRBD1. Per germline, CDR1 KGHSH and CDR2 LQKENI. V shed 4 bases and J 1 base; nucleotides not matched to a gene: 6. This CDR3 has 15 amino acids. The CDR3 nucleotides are TGTGCCAGCTCACAAGGGACAGCCTCCCAAGAGACCCAGTACTTC. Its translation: CASSQGTASQETQYF.

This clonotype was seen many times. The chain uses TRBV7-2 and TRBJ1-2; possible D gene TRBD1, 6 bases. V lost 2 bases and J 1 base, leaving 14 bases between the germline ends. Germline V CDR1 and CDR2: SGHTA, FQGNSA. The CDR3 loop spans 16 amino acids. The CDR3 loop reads CASSLNRVRVNYGYTF. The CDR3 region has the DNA TGTGCCAGCAGCTTAAACAGGGTGCGAGTTAACTATGGCTACACCTTC.

CDR3: CSVRQGTQPQHF. CDR3 bases: TGCAGCGTAAGACAGGGGACTCAGCCCCAGCATTTT. J is TRBJ1-5 and V is TRBV29-1; 8 nucleotides match TRBD1. CDR1 and CDR2 (germline): SQVTM, ANQGSEA. CDR3 size: 12 residues. After removal of 6 bases from V and 6 bases from J, the junction contained 4 bases not matched to a gene.

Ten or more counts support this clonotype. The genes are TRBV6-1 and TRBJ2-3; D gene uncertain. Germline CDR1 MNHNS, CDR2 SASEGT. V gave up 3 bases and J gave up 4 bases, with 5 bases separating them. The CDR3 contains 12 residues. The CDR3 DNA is TGTGCCAGCAGTGACAGAGCAGATACGCAGTATTTT. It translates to CASSDRADTQYF.

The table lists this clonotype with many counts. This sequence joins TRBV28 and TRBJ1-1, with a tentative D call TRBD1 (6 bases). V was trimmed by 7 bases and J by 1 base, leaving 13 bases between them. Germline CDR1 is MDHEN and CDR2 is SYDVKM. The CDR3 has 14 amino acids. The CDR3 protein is CASTGQITNTEAFF. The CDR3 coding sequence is TGTGCCAGCACAGGACAGATTACGAACACTGAAGCTTTCTTT. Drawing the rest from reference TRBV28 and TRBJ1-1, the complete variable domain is DVKVTQSSRYLVKRTGEKVFLECVQDMDHENMFWYRQDPGLGLRLIYFSYDVKMKEKGDIPEGYSVSREKKERFSLILESASTNQTSMYLCASTGQITNTEAFFGQGTRLTVV.

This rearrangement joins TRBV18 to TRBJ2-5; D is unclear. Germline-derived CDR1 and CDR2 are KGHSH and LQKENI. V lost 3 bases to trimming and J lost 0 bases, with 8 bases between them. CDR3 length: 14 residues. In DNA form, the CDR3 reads TGTGCCAGCTCACCTATGCCGGACCAAGAGACCCAGTACTTC. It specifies CASSPMPDQETQYF.

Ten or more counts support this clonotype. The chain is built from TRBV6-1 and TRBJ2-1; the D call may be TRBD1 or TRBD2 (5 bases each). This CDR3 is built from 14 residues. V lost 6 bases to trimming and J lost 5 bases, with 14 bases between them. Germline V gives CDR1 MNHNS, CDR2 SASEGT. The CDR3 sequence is CASSLLRGNNEQFF. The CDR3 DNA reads TGTGCCAGCAGCTTGCTACGGGGCAACAATGAGCAGTTCTTC.

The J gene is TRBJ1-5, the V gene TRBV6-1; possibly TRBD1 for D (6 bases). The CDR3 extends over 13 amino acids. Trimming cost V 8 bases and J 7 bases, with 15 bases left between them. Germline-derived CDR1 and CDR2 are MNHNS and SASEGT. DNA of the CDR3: TGTGCCAGCGGAAAGGGGGACGGACAGCCCCAGCATTTT. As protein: CASGKGDGQPQHF.

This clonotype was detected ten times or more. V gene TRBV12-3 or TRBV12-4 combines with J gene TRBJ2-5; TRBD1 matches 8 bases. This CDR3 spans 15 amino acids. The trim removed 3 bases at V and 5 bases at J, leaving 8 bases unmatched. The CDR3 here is CASSFGTGLGETQYF. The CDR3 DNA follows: TGTGCCAGCAGTTTTGGGACAGGCCTCGGGGAGACCCAGTACTTC.

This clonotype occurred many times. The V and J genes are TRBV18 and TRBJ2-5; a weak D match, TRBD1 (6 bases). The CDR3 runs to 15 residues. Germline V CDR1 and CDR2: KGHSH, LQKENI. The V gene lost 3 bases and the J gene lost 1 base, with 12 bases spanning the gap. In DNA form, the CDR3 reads TGTGCCAGCTCACCTTTACAGGGCGGCCAAGAGACCCAGTACTTC. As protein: CASSPLQGGQETQYF.

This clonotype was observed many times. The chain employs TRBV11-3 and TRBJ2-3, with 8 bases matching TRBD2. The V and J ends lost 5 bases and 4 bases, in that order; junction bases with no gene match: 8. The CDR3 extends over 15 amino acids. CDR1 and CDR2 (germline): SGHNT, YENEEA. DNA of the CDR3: TGTGCCAGCAGCCCTGGACTAGCAAGGGCAGATACGCAGTATTTT. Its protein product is CASSPGLARADTQYF.

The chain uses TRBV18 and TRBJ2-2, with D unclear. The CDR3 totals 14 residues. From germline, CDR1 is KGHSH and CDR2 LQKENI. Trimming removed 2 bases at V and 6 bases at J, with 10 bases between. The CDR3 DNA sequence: TGTGCCAGCTCACCAATGTCAGGACCCGGGGAGCTGTTTTTT. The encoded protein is CASSPMSGPGELFF.

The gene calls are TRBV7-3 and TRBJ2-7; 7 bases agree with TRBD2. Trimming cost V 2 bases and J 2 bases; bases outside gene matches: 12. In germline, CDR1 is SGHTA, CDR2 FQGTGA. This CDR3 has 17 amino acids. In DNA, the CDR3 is TGTGCCAGCAGCTTACCGGCGATCGCGGGAGTTGCCTACGAGCAGTACTTC. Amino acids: CASSLPAIAGVAYEQYF. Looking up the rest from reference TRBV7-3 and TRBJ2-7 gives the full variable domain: GAGVSQTPSNKVTEKGKYVELRCDPISGHTALYWYRQSLGQGPEFLIYFQGTGAADDSGLPNDRFFAVRPEGSVSTLKIQRTERGDSAVYLCASSLPAIAGVAYEQYFGPGTRLTVT.